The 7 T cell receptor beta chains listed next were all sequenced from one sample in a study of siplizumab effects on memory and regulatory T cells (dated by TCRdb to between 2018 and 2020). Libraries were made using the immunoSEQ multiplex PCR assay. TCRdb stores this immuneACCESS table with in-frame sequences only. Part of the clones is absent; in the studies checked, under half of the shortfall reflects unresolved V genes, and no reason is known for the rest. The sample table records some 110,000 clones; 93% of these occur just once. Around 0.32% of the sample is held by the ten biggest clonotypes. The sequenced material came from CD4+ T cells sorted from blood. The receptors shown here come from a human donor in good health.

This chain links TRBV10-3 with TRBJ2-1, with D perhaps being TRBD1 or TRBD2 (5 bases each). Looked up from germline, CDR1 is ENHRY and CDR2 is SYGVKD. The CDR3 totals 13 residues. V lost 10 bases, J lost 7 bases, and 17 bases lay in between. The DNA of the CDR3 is TGTGCCACCCGGGGACCGAGGGAAAATGAGCAGTTCTTC. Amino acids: CATRGPRENEQFF.

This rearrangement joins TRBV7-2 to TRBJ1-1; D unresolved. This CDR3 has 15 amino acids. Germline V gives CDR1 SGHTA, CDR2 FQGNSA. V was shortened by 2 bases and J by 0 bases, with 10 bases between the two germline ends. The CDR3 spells CASSLLANMNTEAFF. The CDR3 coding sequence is TGTGCCAGCAGCTTATTGGCAAACATGAACACTGAAGCTTTCTTT.

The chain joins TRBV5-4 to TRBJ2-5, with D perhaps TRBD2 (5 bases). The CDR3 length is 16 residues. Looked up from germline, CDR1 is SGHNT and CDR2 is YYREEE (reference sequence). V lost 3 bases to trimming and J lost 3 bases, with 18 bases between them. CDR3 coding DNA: TGTGCCAGCAGCTACCGAGGAGCGGCAAGTAAAGAGACCCAGTACTTC. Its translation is CASSYRGAASKETQYF.

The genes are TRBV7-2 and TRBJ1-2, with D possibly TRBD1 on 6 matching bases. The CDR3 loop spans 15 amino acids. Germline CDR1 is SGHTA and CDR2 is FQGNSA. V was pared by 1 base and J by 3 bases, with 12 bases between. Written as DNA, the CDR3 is TGTGCCAGCAGCTTAGTCGGGGGGCCAGACTATGGCTACACCTTC. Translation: CASSLVGGPDYGYTF.

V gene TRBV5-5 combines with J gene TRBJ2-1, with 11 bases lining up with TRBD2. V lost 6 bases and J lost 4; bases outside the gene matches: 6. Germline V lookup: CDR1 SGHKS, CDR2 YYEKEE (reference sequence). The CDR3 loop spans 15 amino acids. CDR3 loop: CASNPGTSGYNEQFF. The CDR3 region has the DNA TGTGCCAGCAATCCCGGGACTAGCGGATACAATGAGCAGTTCTTC.

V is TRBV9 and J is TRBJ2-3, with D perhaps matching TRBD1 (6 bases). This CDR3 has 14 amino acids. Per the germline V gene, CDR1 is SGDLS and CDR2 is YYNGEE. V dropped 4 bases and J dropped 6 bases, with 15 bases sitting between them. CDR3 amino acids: CASSKRTVQDTQYF. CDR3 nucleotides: TGTGCCAGCAGCAAGCGGACAGTCCAGGATACGCAGTATTTT.

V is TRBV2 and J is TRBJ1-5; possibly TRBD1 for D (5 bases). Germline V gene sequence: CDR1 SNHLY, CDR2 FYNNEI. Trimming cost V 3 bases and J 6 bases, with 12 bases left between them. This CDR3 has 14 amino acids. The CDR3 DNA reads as TGTGCCAGCAGTGAGGTGGCAGGGTTTCAGCCCCAGCATTTT. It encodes CASSEVAGFQPQHF.